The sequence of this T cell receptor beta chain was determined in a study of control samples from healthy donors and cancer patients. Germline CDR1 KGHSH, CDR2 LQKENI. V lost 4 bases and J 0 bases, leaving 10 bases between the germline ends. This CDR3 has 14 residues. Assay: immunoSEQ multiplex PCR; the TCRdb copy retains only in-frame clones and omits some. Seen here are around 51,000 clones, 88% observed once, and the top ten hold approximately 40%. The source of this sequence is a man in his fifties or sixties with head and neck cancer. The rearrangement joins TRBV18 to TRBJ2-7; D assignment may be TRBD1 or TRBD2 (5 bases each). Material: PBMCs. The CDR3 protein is CASSLRDGSYEQYF. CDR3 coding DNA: TGTGCCAGCTCACTCAGGGACGGCTCCTACGAGCAGTACTTC.